The 3 T cell receptor beta chains presented below share a single source sample, sequenced in a study of regulatory T cells in long-lasting Graves disease. For TCR beta, libraries came from iRepertoire HTBI primers and Arm-PCR of CDR3 regions. TCRdb itself ran the multiplex PCR reads through MiXCR, one entry per CDR3 protein. The table has roughly 420,000 distinct CDR3 sequences, around 15% seen once. Noted time point: newly diagnosed GD, antithyroid drugs for less than 3 months. Making the TCR library involved RNA that had been extracted from PBMCs. The sample was also reused in another study, on T cells in Graves' hyperthyroidism and ophthalmopathy.

Here the sequenced sample was peripheral blood mononuclear cells (PBMCs), taken at new diagnosis, from a patient treated with antithyroid drugs. These receptors were collected from a woman in her thirties with Graves disease.

This clonotype was picked up a small number of times. V gene TRBV18 combines with J gene TRBJ2-7, with 7 nucleotides matching TRBD1. Germline V gives CDR1 KGHSH, CDR2 LQKENI. The ends lost 3 bases at V and 2 bases at J; junction bases unmatched: 10. The CDR3 totals 16 residues. The CDR3 region is CASSPQRGPYTYEQYF. CDR3 DNA sequence: TGTGCCAGCTCACCGCAAAGGGGGCCTTACACCTACGAGCAGTACTTC. Looking up the rest from reference TRBV18 and TRBJ2-7 gives the full variable domain: NAGVMQNPRHLVRRRGQEARLRCSPMKGHSHVYWYRQLPEEGLKFMVYLQKENIIDESGMPKERFSAEFPKEGPSILRIQQVVRGDSAAYFCASSPQRGPYTYEQYFGPGTRLTVT.

This clonotype was counted many times. The chain is built from TRBV5-1 and TRBJ2-1, with a possible D match to TRBD1 (5 bases). The V and J ends lost 5 bases and 6 bases respectively, with 15 bases between them. CDR1 is SGHRS, CDR2 YFSETQ, per germline. The CDR3 is 14 amino acids. CDR3 in DNA: TGCGCCAGCAGGTTTGGGGCGAGTAGCAATGAGCAGTTCTTC. Translated, it gives CASRFGASSNEQFF. The full variable domain, completed using reference TRBV5-1 and TRBJ2-1, is KAGVTQTPRYLIKTRGQQVTLSCSPISGHRSVSWYQQTPGQGLQFLFEYFSETQRNKGNFPGRFSGRQFSNSRSEMNVSTLELGDSALYLCASRFGASSNEQFFGPGTRLTVL.

At least ten counts were recorded for this clonotype. This chain joins TRBV11-2 and TRBJ2-2; 7 bases align to TRBD2. This CDR3 contains 14 residues. The J segment lost 2 bases and the V segment lost 5 bases, leaving 2 bases of the junction unmatched. Per germline, CDR1 SGHAT and CDR2 FQNNGV. Written as DNA, the CDR3 is TGTGCCAGCAGCGGGGACTACAACACCGGGGAGCTGTTTTTT. This encodes CASSGDYNTGELFF. Variable domain in full (rest from reference TRBV11-2 and TRBJ2-2): EAGVAQSPRYKIIEKRQSVAFWCNPISGHATLYWYQQILGQGPKLLIQFQNNGVVDDSQLPKDRFSAERLKGVDSTLKIQPAKLEDSAVYLCASSGDYNTGELFFGEGSRLTVL.